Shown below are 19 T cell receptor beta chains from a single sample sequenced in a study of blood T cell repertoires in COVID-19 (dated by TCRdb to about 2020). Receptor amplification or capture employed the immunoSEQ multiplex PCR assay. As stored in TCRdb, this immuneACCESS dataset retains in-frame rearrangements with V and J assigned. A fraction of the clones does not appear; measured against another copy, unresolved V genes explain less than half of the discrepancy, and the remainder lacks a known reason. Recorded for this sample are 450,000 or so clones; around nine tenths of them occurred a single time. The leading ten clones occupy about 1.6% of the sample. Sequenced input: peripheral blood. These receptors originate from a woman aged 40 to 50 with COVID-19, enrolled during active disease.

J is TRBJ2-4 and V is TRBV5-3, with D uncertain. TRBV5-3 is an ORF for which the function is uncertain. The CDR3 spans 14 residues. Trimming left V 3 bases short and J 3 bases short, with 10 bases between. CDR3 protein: CARSYSGDKNIQYF. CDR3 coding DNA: TGTGCCAGAAGCTACTCCGGAGACAAAAACATTCAGTACTTC.

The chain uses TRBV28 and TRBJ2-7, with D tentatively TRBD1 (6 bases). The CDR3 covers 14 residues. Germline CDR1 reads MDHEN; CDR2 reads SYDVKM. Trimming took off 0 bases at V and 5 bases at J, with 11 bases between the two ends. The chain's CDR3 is CASSLWGARNEQYF. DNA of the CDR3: TGTGCCAGCAGTTTATGGGGGGCGAGGAACGAGCAGTACTTC.

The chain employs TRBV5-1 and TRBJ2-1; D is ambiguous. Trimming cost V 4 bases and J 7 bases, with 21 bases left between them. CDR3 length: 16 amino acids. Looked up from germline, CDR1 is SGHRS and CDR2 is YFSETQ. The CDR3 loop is CASSLEGTGGANEQFF. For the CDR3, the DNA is TGCGCCAGCAGCCTGGAAGGAACGGGTGGTGCAAATGAGCAGTTCTTC.

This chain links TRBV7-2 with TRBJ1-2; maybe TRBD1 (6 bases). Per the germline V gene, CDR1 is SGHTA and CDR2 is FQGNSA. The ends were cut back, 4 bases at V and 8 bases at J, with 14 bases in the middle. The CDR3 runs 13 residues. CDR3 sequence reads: CASSYPGVLGYTF. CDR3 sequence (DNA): TGTGCCAGCAGCTACCCAGGGGTATTAGGCTACACCTTC.

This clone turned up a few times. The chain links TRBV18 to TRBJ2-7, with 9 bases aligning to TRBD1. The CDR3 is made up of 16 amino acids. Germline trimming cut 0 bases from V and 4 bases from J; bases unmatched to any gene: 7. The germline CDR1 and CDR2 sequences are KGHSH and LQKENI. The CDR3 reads CASSPPLGQGLYEQYF. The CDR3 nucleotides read TGTGCCAGCTCACCACCCCTGGGACAGGGTCTTTACGAGCAGTACTTC.

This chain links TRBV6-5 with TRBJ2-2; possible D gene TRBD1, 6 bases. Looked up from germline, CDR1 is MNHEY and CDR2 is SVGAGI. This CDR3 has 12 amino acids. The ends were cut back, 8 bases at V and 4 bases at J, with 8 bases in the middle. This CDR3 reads CASGQLTGELFF. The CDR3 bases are TGTGCCAGCGGACAGCTCACCGGGGAGCTGTTTTTT.

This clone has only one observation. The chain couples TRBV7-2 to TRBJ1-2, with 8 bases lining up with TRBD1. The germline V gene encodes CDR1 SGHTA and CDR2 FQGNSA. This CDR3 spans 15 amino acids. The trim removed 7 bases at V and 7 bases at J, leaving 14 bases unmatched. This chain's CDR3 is CASINMQDRVGGYTF. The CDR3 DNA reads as TGTGCCAGCATCAATATGCAGGACAGGGTCGGTGGCTACACCTTC.

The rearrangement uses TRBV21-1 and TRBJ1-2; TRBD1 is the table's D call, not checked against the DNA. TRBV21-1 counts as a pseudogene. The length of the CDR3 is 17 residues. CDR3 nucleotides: TGTGCCAGCAGCAAAGGAGGGACAGGGATTCCATGGTATGGCTACACCTTC. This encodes CASSKGGTGIPWYGYTF.

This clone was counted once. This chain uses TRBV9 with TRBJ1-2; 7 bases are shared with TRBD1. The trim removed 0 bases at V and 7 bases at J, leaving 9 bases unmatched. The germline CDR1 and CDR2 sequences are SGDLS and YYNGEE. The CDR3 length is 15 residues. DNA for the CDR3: TGTGCCAGCAGCGTAGTTGGGCAGGGGGAGATTGGCTACACCTTC. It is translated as CASSVVGQGEIGYTF.

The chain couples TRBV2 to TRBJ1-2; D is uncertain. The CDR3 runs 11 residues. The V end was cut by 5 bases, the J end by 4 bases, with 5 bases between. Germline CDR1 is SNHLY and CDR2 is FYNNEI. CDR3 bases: TGTGCCAGCAGTTCGGTCTATGGCTACACCTTC. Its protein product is CASSSVYGYTF.

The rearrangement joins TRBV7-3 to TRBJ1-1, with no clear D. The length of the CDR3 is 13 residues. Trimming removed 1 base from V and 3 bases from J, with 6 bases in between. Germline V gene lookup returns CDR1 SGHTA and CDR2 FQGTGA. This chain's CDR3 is CASSLISDTEAFF. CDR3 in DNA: TGTGCCAGCAGCTTAATTAGTGACACTGAAGCTTTCTTT.

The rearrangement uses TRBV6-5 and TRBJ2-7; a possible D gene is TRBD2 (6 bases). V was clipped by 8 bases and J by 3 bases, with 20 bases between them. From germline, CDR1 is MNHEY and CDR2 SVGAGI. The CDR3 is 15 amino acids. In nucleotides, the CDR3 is TGTGCCAGCGGTACAGAGGGACTCCCTGACTACGAGCAGTACTTC. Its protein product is CASGTEGLPDYEQYF.

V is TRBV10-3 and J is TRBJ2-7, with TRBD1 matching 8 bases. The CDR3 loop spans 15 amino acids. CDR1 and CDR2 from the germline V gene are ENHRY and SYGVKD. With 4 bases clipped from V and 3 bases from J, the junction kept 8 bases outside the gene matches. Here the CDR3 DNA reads TGTGCCATCAGTGCGTTGCGGACAGGGTTCTACGAGCAGTACTTC. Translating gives CAISALRTGFYEQYF.

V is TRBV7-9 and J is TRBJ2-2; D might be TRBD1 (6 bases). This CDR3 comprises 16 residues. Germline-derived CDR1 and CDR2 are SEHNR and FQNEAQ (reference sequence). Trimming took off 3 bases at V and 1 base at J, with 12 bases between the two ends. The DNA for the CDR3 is TGTGCCAGCAGCTTTGATCGGACAGTGAACACCGGGGAGCTGTTTTTT. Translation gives CASSFDRTVNTGELFF.

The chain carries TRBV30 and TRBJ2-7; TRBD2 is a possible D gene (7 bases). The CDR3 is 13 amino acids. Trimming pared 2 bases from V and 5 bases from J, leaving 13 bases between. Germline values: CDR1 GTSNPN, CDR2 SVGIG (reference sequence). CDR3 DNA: TGTGCCTGGAGTCGGGGGGCCTGGGACGAGCAGTACTTC. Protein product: CAWSRGAWDEQYF.

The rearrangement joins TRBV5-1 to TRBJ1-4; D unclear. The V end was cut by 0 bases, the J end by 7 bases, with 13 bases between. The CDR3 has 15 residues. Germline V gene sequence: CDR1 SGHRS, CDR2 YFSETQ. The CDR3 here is CASSLETGIGEKLFF. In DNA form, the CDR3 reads TGCGCCAGCAGCTTGGAGACTGGAATCGGTGAAAAACTGTTTTTT.

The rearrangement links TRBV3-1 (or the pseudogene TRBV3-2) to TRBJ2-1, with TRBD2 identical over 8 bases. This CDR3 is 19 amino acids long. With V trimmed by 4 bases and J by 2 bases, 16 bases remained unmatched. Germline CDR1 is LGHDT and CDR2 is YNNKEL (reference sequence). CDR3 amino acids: CASSPTTRVMRGAYNEQFF. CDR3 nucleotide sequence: TGTGCCAGCAGCCCAACGACAAGGGTTATGCGGGGGGCCTACAATGAGCAGTTCTTC.

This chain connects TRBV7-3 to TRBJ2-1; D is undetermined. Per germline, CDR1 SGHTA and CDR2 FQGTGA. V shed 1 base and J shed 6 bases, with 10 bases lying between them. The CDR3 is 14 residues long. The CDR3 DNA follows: TGTGCCAGCAGCTTAAGACTTCTGTCCAATGAGCAGTTCTTC. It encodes CASSLRLLSNEQFF.

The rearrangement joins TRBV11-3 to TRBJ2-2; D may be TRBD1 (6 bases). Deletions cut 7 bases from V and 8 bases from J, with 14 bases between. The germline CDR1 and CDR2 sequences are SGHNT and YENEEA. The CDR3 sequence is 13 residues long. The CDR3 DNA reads TGTGCCAGCACCTCCCAGGGGATGGGGGAGCTGTTTTTT. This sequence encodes CASTSQGMGELFF.